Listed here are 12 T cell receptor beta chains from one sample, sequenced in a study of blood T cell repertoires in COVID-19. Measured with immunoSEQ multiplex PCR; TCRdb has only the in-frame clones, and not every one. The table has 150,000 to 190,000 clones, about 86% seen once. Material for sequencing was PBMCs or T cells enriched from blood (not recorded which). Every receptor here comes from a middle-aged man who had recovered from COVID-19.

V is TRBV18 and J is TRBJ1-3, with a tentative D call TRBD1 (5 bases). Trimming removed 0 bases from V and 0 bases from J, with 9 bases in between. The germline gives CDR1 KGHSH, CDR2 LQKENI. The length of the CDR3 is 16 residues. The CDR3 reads CASSPPGGASGNTIYF. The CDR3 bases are TGTGCCAGCTCACCACCGGGCGGGGCCTCTGGAAACACCATATATTTT. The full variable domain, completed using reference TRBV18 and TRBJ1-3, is NAGVMQNPRHLVRRRGQEARLRCSPMKGHSHVYWYRQLPEEGLKFMVYLQKENIIDESGMPKERFSAEFPKEGPSILRIQQVVRGDSAAYFCASSPPGGASGNTIYFGEGSWLTVV.

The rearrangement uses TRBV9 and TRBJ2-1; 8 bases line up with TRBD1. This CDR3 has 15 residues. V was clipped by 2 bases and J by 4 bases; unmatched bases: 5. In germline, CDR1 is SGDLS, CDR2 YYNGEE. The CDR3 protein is CASSVTGGSYNEQFF. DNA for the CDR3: TGTGCCAGCAGCGTCACAGGGGGGTCATACAATGAGCAGTTCTTC.

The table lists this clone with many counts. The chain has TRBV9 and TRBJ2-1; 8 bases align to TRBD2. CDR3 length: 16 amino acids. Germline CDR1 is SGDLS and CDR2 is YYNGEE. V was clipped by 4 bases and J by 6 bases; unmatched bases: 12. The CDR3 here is CASSKTGLDGGNEQFF. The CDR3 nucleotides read TGTGCCAGCAGCAAAACGGGACTAGACGGTGGCAATGAGCAGTTCTTC. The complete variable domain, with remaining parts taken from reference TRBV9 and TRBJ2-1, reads DSGVTQTPKHLITATGQRVTLRCSPRSGDLSVYWYQQSLDQGLQFLIQYYNGEERAKGNILERFSAQQFPDLHSELNLSSLELGDSALYFCASSKTGLDGGNEQFFGPGTRLTVL.

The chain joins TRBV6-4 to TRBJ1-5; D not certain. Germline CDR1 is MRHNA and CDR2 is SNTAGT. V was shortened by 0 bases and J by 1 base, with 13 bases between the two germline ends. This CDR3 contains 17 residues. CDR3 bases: TGTGCCAGCAGTGACTCGAGGAGGAGGATCAGCAATCAGCCCCAGCATTTT. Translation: CASSDSRRRISNQPQHF.

In DNA form, the CDR3 reads TGTGCCAGCAGAAAACAAACAGGGGTTAATTCACCCCTCCACTTT. Protein sequence: CASRKQTGVNSPLHF. The V and J genes are TRBV5-4 and TRBJ1-6; 7 bases are shared with TRBD1. The germline gives CDR1 SGHNT, CDR2 YYREEE (reference sequence). This CDR3 region has 15 residues. After removal of 5 bases from V and 6 bases from J, the junction contained 8 bases not matched to a gene.

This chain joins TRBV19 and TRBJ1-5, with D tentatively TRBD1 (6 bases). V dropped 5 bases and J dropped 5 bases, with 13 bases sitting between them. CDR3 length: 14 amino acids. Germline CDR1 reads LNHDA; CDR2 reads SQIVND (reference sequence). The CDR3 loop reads CASSPGEGDQPQHF. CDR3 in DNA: TGTGCCAGTAGTCCAGGGGAGGGGGATCAGCCCCAGCATTTT. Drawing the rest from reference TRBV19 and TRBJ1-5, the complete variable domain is DGGITQSPKYLFRKEGQNVTLSCEQNLNHDAMYWYRQDPGQGLRLIYYSQIVNDFQKGDIAEGYSVSREKKESFPLTVTSAQKNPTAFYLCASSPGEGDQPQHFGDGTRLSIL.

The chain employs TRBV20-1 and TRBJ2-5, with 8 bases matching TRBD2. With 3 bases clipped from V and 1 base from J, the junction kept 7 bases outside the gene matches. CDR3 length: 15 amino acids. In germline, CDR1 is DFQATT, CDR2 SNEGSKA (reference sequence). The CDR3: CSASKASGGQETQYF. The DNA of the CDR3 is TGCAGTGCTAGTAAGGCGAGCGGGGGCCAAGAGACCCAGTACTTC.

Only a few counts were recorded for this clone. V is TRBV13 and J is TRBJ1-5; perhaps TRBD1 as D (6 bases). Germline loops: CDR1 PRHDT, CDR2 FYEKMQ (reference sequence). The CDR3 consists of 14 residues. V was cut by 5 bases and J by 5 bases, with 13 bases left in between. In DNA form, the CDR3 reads TGTGCCAGCAGCCTGAGGGGGAATCATCAGCCCCAGCATTTT. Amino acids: CASSLRGNHQPQHF.

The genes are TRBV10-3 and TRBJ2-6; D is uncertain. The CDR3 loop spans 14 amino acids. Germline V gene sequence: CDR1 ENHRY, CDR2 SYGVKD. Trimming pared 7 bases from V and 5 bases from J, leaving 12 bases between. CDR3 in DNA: TGTGCCATCACCTCCGGTCCTTGGGCCAACGTCCTGACTTTC. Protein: CAITSGPWANVLTF.

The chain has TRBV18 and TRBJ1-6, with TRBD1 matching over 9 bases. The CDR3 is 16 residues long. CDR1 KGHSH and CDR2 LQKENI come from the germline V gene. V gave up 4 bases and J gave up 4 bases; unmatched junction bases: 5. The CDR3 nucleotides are TGTGCCAGCTCACGCGAGACAGGGGGTTATAATTCACCCCTCCACTTT. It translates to CASSRETGGYNSPLHF.

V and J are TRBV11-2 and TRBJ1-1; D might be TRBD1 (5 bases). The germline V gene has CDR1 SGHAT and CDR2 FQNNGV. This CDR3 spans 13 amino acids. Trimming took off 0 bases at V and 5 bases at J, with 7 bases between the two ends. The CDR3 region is CASSLDYRTEAFF. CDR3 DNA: TGTGCCAGCAGCTTAGACTACAGGACTGAAGCTTTCTTT.

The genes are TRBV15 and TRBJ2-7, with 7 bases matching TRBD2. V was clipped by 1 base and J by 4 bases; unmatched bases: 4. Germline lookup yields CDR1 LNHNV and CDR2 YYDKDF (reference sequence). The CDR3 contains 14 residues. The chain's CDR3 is CATSRGLAVYEQYF. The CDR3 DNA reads TGTGCCACCAGCAGAGGGCTAGCGGTATACGAGCAGTACTTC.